The entry below describes one T cell receptor (beta chain). In this sample, this clone turned up once. Its antigen is still unknown. Base qualities are not recorded, but no much larger clone differs from it by a single base. These data come from a study of blood T cell repertoires in COVID-19 (dated by TCRdb to the early 2020s). About the investigation overall: The collaborator samples originated in the United States, Italy and Spain and spanned the acute and convalescent phases of COVID-19. The prospective study material was composed of cDNA or gDNA derived from T cells, B-cell-depleted T cells, or PBMCs. Subjects who had been exposed to COVID-19, were actively infected with it, or had recovered from it provided the deeply sampled blood TCRbeta repertoires that made up the dataset. The repertoires were made available in a free public database intended to serve as a resource for research on the immune response to SARS-CoV-2. The samples were drawn from two sources: the first 160 participants of the ongoing ImmuneRACE study, and fewer than 1,500 subjects contributed by 6 global collaborators. Sample metadata almost always included a de-identified subject ID, COVID-19 status, age in years and sex. Where available, HLA class I and class II types were obtained from metadata supplied by the sample provider rather than from assay-based typing. The research as a whole found: How much clinical and demographic metadata was included differed by source and by participant, and the metadata was provided uncurated.

Collaborating institutions collected whole blood in K2EDTA tubes following their own protocols. For TCRbeta analysis, collaborator samples were shipped as frozen whole blood, as isolated PBMCs, or as DNA extracted from either sample type. TCRbeta CDR3 regions were amplified from genomic DNA using the immunoSEQ Assay, a bias-controlled multiplex PCR. Turning to the authors' computational methods: Nucleated cell counts per sample were estimated from amplification of reference gene primers within the assay. Sequence reads were collapsed and filtered to measure the absolute abundance of every unique TCRbeta CDR3 rearrangement. For each sample, productive Simpson clonality was calculated as the square root of Simpson's diversity index over productive rearrangements. In TCRdb, the immuneACCESS table is reduced to in-frame sequences with V and J assigned. These tables do not hold every clone; where another copy was compared, an unresolved V gene accounts for under half, and the others remain unexplained. D and trimming come from the DNA, and the V and J calls and clone size come from that table. For this sample there are 200,000 to 250,000 clones; 85% appear just once. Of the sample, about 0.93% is held by the ten largest clones.

Relative to germline, V is 2 bases shorter and J is 4 bases shorter, with 9 bases between their ends. Taken from the germline V gene, the CDR1 and CDR2 loops are MNHNS and SASEGT. The CDR3 sequence holds 14 residues, the cysteine and phenylalanine included. The CDR3 DNA has 42 bases and is translated from base 1. Here the chain combines TRBV6-1 and TRBJ1-5, with no confidently assigned D gene. Sequencing used peripheral blood. This receptor was identified in a man aged 40-55 years with acute or convalescent COVID-19. The encoded CDR3 is CASSELRLNQPQHF. The sequence in DNA is TGTGCCAGCAGTGAATTGCGCCTAAATCAGCCCCAGCATTTT.